Listed below are T cell receptor beta chains from one sample, sequenced in a study of blood T cell repertoires in COVID-19. Here immunoSEQ multiplex PCR was the method, and the copy in TCRdb shows in-frame clones only, minus some. The sample shows 85,000 to 100,000 clones, 75% to 85% of them seen only once. Specimen: peripheral blood. These receptors came from an older man with COVID-19, enrolled during active disease. The CDR3 runs from the conserved cysteine through the conserved F or W. A D gene is named only where the DNA matches it firmly. Size is omitted from some rows. Given values are once, few, many or a class for expanded clones.

V gene	clone size	D gene	J gene	CDR3 DNA	CDR3 protein
TRBV5-1	once	.	TRBJ2-2	TGCGCCAGCAGATTGGGGACACCCAACACCGGGGAGCTGTTTTTT	CASRLGTPNTGELFF
TRBV5-1	once	TRBD2	TRBJ2-1	TGCGCCAGCAGCTTGGCCGGGACTAGCCTTAGTAATGAGCAGTTCTTC	CASSLAGTSLSNEQFF
TRBV19	.	.	TRBJ1-4	TGTGCCAGCAAAACGACGGACTATGAAAAACTGTTTTTT	CASKTTDYEKLFF
TRBV7-2	.	TRBD2	TRBJ2-7	TGTGCCAGCAGCCCGGTGAGCGGGGGGGCCTTTGGGACCTACGAGCAGTACTTC	CASSPVSGGAFGTYEQYF
TRBV3-1/TRBV3-2	.	TRBD1	TRBJ2-1	TGTGCCAGCAGCCAACCGGACAGGGGGCCTTACAATGAGCAGTTCTTC	CASSQPDRGPYNEQFF
TRBV7-9	.	TRBD1	TRBJ1-6	TGTGCCAGCAGCCCCCCGGGACAGCCTAATTCACCCCTCCACTTT	CASSPPGQPNSPLHF
TRBV6-5	.	.	TRBJ2-2	TGTGCCAGCACTCCCAGGATACGCGAGACCGGGGAGCTGTTTTTT	CASTPRIRETGELFF
TRBV29-1	few	TRBD1	TRBJ2-7	TGCAGCGTTGAAAATAAGGGGACAGGGGGCCCGTACTTC	CSVENKGTGGPYF
TRBV27	.	.	TRBJ2-1	TGTGCCAGCAGTTTACGGGGAGAGCAGTTCTTC	CASSLRGEQFF
TRBV2	.	.	TRBJ2-5	TGTGCCAGCAGGATTCTAGGACAAGAGACCCAGTACTTC	CASRILGQETQYF
TRBV27	.	.	TRBJ1-6	TGTGCCAGCAGTCTTACGGGAGGGGGGGCTTATTCACCCCTCCACTTT	CASSLTGGGAYSPLHF
TRBV28	.	TRBD1	TRBJ2-1	TGTGCCACCCTAGGACAGGGACCGAGCTCCTACAATGAGCAGTTCTTC	CATLGQGPSSYNEQFF
TRBV10-3	.	TRBD1	TRBJ2-5	TGTGCCCTCCGATATGGGCAGGGGGTAAAAGAGACCCAGTACTTC	CALRYGQGVKETQYF
TRBV6-6	.	TRBD1	TRBJ1-1	TGTGCCAGCAGAGACAGGGATGAGAGCACTGAAGCTTTCTTT	CASRDRDESTEAFF
TRBV19	.	TRBD1	TRBJ1-6	TGTGCCAGTAGTCCGCAGGGGGCTAATTCACCCCTCCACTTT	CASSPQGANSPLHF
TRBV5-1	.	.	TRBJ2-1	TGCGCCAGCAGCTTGGTAGTGGGGTCGGGGAATGAGCAGTTCTTC	CASSLVVGSGNEQFF
TRBV20-1	.	.	TRBJ2-5	TGCAGTGCGGGCGGGGTCCAGTACTTC	CSAGGVQYF
TRBV30	.	.	TRBJ1-5	TGTGCCTGGAGTGAAAGGGGTACAAATCAGCCCCAGCATTTT	CAWSERGTNQPQHF
TRBV20-1	.	.	TRBJ1-6	TGCAGTGCTAGTCTCGGGGGGCGAAATAATTCACCCCTCCACTTT	CSASLGGRNNSPLHF
TRBV30	.	TRBD1	TRBJ1-1	TGTGCCTGTTTGGGACAGATGAACACTGAAGCTTTCTTT	CACLGQMNTEAFF
TRBV5-1	.	.	TRBJ2-5	TGCGCCAGCAGCCTTAGGGGGACAACAGAGACCCAGTACTTC	CASSLRGTTETQYF
TRBV15	.	.	TRBJ1-6	TGTGCCACCAGCAGAGCGCGGGGGGAGGTTAATTCACCCCTCCACTTT	CATSRARGEVNSPLHF
TRBV24-1	.	.	TRBJ1-2	TGTGCCACCAGTGATTTTACGAGGAACTATGGCTACACCTTC	CATSDFTRNYGYTF
TRBV11-2	.	.	TRBJ1-2	TGTGCCAGCAGGAGTTCTGGGGGCTCGGGAGGCTACACCTTC	CASRSSGGSGGYTF
TRBV10-2	few	.	TRBJ1-4	TGCGCCAGCAGTGAGGGGCATGTGGAAAAACTGTTTTTT	CASSEGHVEKLFF
TRBV18	once	.	TRBJ2-1	TGTGCCAGCTCAGCGAAAGACGGGAACAATGAGCAGTTCTTC	CASSAKDGNNEQFF
TRBV19	.	.	TRBJ2-3	TGTGCCAGTAGTATTCGGGGAGATACGCAGTATTTT	CASSIRGDTQYF
TRBV2	.	TRBD1	TRBJ1-5	TGTGCCAGTCGAGACAGGGATTACAATCAGCCCCAGCATTTT	CASRDRDYNQPQHF
TRBV5-1	.	TRBD1	TRBJ1-1	TGCGCCAGCAGCCCAGAGACAGGGGGGAACACTGAAGCTTTCTTT	CASSPETGGNTEAFF
TRBV3-1/TRBV3-2	.	.	TRBJ1-1	TGTGCCAGCAGCCCTGCTAGACGGACTGAAGCTTTCTTT	CASSPARRTEAFF
TRBV6-4	medium-sized	.	TRBJ2-6	TGTGCCAGCAGTTTCTCAGGGCTAGGGGCCAACGTCCTGACTTTC	CASSFSGLGANVLTF
TRBV28	.	.	TRBJ1-2	TGTGCCAGCAGTTTTGCGAGGCGAGATGGCTACACCTTC	CASSFARRDGYTF
TRBV4-2	.	.	TRBJ1-1	TGTGCCAGCACCCCGGTATTCGGACAGAACACTGAAGCTTTCTTT	CASTPVFGQNTEAFF
TRBV7-6	few	TRBD1	TRBJ2-2	TGTGCCAGCAGCTTAATATCGACAGGGGGGGAGCTGTTTTTT	CASSLISTGGELFF
TRBV30	few	TRBD2	TRBJ2-7	TGTGCCTGGAGCGCGGGAGTCTACGAGCAGTACTTC	CAWSAGVYEQYF
TRBV19	.	.	TRBJ1-4	TGTGCCAGTAGTAGGAGGTCGGCAGCTCTTAATGAAAAACTGTTTTTT	CASSRRSAALNEKLFF
TRBV30	once	.	TRBJ1-6	TGTGCCTGGAGTGTATCGGAAAACTCACTACTCCACTTT	CAWSVSENSLLHF
TRBV6-5	.	.	TRBJ2-5	TGTGCCAGCAGCTCTGACAGGTCACGGGAGACCCAGTACTTC	CASSSDRSRETQYF
TRBV19	.	.	TRBJ1-5	TGTGCCAGTAGTATGACTCCCAATCAGCCCCAGCATTTT	CASSMTPNQPQHF
TRBV5-1	once	.	TRBJ1-2	TGCGCCAGCAGCGTGACAGGCTATGGCTACACCTTC	CASSVTGYGYTF
TRBV10-3	.	TRBD1	TRBJ1-1	TGTGCCATCAGTGGGACAGGAGGAAACACTGAAGCTTTCTTT	CAISGTGGNTEAFF
TRBV24-1	.	.	TRBJ2-1	TGTGCCACCAGTGAGTCAGGGGGGAGCTCCTACAATGAGCAGTTCTTC	CATSESGGSSYNEQFF
TRBV5-5	few	TRBD1	TRBJ1-2	TGTGCCAGCAGCTCGGCGGGACAGGGGAGCCCTGGCTACACCTTC	CASSSAGQGSPGYTF
TRBV6-5	.	.	TRBJ1-2	TGTGCCAGCAGTTACTCGATTCAGACATATGGCTACACCTTC	CASSYSIQTYGYTF
TRBV7-9	.	TRBD1	TRBJ1-5	TGTGCCAGCAGCTCCGTTGGACAGGAATGGAATCAGCCCCAGCATTTT	CASSSVGQEWNQPQHF
TRBV5-4	.	.	TRBJ2-2	TGTGCCAGCAGCTTGGACTATTACACCGGGGAGCTGTTTTTT	CASSLDYYTGELFF
TRBV4-2	.	TRBD1	TRBJ1-6	TGTGCCAGCAGCCAAGGACAGGGGGATAATTCACCCCTCCACTTT	CASSQGQGDNSPLHF
TRBV27	once	.	TRBJ2-7	TGTGCCAGCACCGCGAGCTCCTACGAGCAGTACTTC	CASTASSYEQYF
TRBV28	.	.	TRBJ1-5	TGTGCCAGCAGCATGCCGGGGGGCAATCAGCCCCAGCATTTT	CASSMPGGNQPQHF
TRBV18	.	.	TRBJ2-7	TGTGCCAGCTCACCAGAGGGTTTGGGCGAGCAGTACTTC	CASSPEGLGEQYF
TRBV15	once	TRBD1	TRBJ1-2	TGTGCCACCAGCAGAGGGAACCCGACGGGACAGTTTAACTATGGCTACACCTTC	CATSRGNPTGQFNYGYTF
TRBV19	.	.	TRBJ2-5	TGTGCCAGTAGTATGAGAGTCCGAGAGACCCAGTACTTC	CASSMRVRETQYF
TRBV2	.	.	TRBJ2-7	TGTGCCAGCCAGCCCCTGACAGCTAACTACGAGCAGTACTTC	CASQPLTANYEQYF